These T cell receptor beta chains were read from a single sample in a study of shared clonotypes between healthy human individuals. Profiled with immunoSEQ multiplex PCR; TCRdb holds only in-frame clones, not every one. Counted here are approximately 2.5 million clones, 80% to 95% occurring once; the ten biggest clones make up roughly 0.39%. Sequenced: naive CD4+ T cells from PBMCs. The receptors were gathered from a man younger than 35 in good health. Some clones in this sample may be carry-over from other donors' samples. The CDR3 runs from the conserved cysteine through the conserved F or W. A D gene is named only where the DNA matches it firmly. Clone size is stated in some rows and not others, as once, few, many or a class when expanded.

j_call: TRBJ1-5
v_call: TRBV9
cdr3_length: 14
d_call: NA
clone_size: NA
cdr3_nt: TGTGCCAGCAGCGTAGCAGGGGAGGGGCAGCCCCAGCATTTT
cdr3_aa: CASSVAGEGQPQHF

j_call: TRBJ2-7
v_call: TRBV6-5
cdr3_length: 14
d_call: NA
clone_size: NA
cdr3_nt: TGTGCCAGCAGTTTAGCGTTAAGGGCCTACGAGCAGTACTTC
cdr3_aa: CASSLALRAYEQYF

j_call: TRBJ2-7
v_call: TRBV7-2
cdr3_length: 15
d_call: NA
clone_size: NA
cdr3_nt: TGTGCCAGCAGCTTATCGTCCGGATCCTCCTACGAGCAGTACTTC
cdr3_aa: CASSLSSGSSYEQYF

j_call: TRBJ2-7
v_call: TRBV28
cdr3_length: 13
d_call: NA
clone_size: NA
cdr3_nt: TGTGCCAGCAGTCACCCAAGAACCTACGAGCAGTACTTC
cdr3_aa: CASSHPRTYEQYF

j_call: TRBJ2-7
v_call: TRBV28
cdr3_length: 15
d_call: TRBD2
clone_size: NA
cdr3_nt: TGTGCCAGCAGTTTCCTAGCGGGGCCCTCCTACGAGCAGTACTTC
cdr3_aa: CASSFLAGPSYEQYF

j_call: TRBJ2-3
v_call: TRBV19
cdr3_length: 16
d_call: NA
clone_size: NA
cdr3_nt: TGTGCCAGTAACCCGCGGACGTCGGCCGGGGTAGATACGCAGTATTTT
cdr3_aa: CASNPRTSAGVDTQYF

j_call: TRBJ1-3
v_call: TRBV30
cdr3_length: 11
d_call: NA
clone_size: NA
cdr3_nt: TGTGCCTGGAAACAGGAGGAGACCATATATTTT
cdr3_aa: CAWKQEETIYF

j_call: TRBJ1-5
v_call: TRBV23-1
cdr3_length: 15
d_call: NA
clone_size: few
cdr3_nt: TGCGCCAGCAGTCAGGGCTGGCAGTTCAATCAGCCCCAGCATTTT
cdr3_aa: CASSQGWQFNQPQHF

j_call: TRBJ1-4
v_call: TRBV5-5
cdr3_length: 13
d_call: NA
clone_size: few
cdr3_nt: TGTGCCAGCAGCCCCGACAGTAATGAAAAACTGTTTTTT
cdr3_aa: CASSPDSNEKLFF

j_call: TRBJ2-3
v_call: TRBV5-1
cdr3_length: 16
d_call: TRBD1
clone_size: NA
cdr3_nt: TGCGCCAGCAGCTTTCCCGGGACAGCCAGCACAGATACGCAGTATTTT
cdr3_aa: CASSFPGTASTDTQYF

j_call: TRBJ1-6
v_call: TRBV6-5
cdr3_length: 15
d_call: TRBD1
clone_size: NA
cdr3_nt: TGTGCCAGCAGTTACGGGGGACAGGAGGTTTTCACCCTCCACTTT
cdr3_aa: CASSYGGQEVFTLHF

j_call: TRBJ2-7
v_call: TRBV6-5
cdr3_length: 14
d_call: NA
clone_size: NA
cdr3_nt: TGTGCCAGCAGTTTCGCCCGGGACACCTACGAGCAGTACTTC
cdr3_aa: CASSFARDTYEQYF

j_call: TRBJ2-5
v_call: TRBV5-1
cdr3_length: 14
d_call: NA
clone_size: NA
cdr3_nt: TGCGCCAGCAGCCTTGGGACTTTTCAAGAGACCCAGTACTTC
cdr3_aa: CASSLGTFQETQYF

j_call: TRBJ1-5
v_call: TRBV19
cdr3_length: 15
d_call: NA
clone_size: few
cdr3_nt: TGTGCCAGTTCGGGGCAGGGCACAGATACTCAGCCCCAGCATTTT
cdr3_aa: CASSGQGTDTQPQHF

j_call: TRBJ2-5
v_call: TRBV9
cdr3_length: 16
d_call: NA
clone_size: NA
cdr3_nt: TGTGCCAGCAGCGACACAGGGCTGGTGCGGTGGGAGACCCAGTACTTC
cdr3_aa: CASSDTGLVRWETQYF

j_call: TRBJ1-4
v_call: TRBV2
cdr3_length: 13
d_call: NA
clone_size: NA
cdr3_nt: TGTGCCAGCAGGGACAGCAAAAATGAAAAACTGTTTTTT
cdr3_aa: CASRDSKNEKLFF

j_call: TRBJ2-7
v_call: TRBV19
cdr3_length: 14
d_call: TRBD1
clone_size: NA
cdr3_nt: TGTGCCAGTAGTACGCGACAGGGATTCTACGAGCAGTACTTC
cdr3_aa: CASSTRQGFYEQYF

j_call: TRBJ1-5
v_call: TRBV30
cdr3_length: 15
d_call: NA
clone_size: NA
cdr3_nt: TGTGCCTGGAGCTGGGGGGGAGTGGCCAATCAGCCCCAGCATTTT
cdr3_aa: CAWSWGGVANQPQHF

j_call: TRBJ2-1
v_call: TRBV5-1
cdr3_length: 16
d_call: NA
clone_size: NA
cdr3_nt: TGCGCCAGCAGCCCAGTTAGCGGCCCGTGGAGCAATGAGCAGTTCTTC
cdr3_aa: CASSPVSGPWSNEQFF

j_call: TRBJ2-2
v_call: TRBV7-3
cdr3_length: 14
d_call: NA
clone_size: once
cdr3_nt: TGTGCCAGCAGCTTAGGCGGGGAACCCGGGGAGCTGTTTTTT
cdr3_aa: CASSLGGEPGELFF

j_call: TRBJ1-2
v_call: TRBV28
cdr3_length: 12
d_call: NA
clone_size: NA
cdr3_nt: TGTGCCAGCAGTTCGGGACGGTATGGCTACACCTTC
cdr3_aa: CASSSGRYGYTF

j_call: TRBJ2-3
v_call: TRBV28
cdr3_length: 12
d_call: NA
clone_size: NA
cdr3_nt: TGTGCCAGCAGTTTATCGGGGGATACGCAGTATTTT
cdr3_aa: CASSLSGDTQYF